Listed here are 2 T cell receptor beta chains from one sample, sequenced in a study of regulatory T cells in long-lasting Graves disease. CDR3 regions were amplified by Arm-PCR using iRepertoire HTBI primers to build TCR beta libraries. TCRdb called the multiplex PCR reads again in MiXCR, with one record for every CDR3 protein. This table holds under 800,000 distinct CDR3 sequences, about 15% found once. Time point noted: newly diagnosed GD, antithyroid drugs for less than 3 months. Generation of the TCR library employed RNA extracted from PBMCs. This sample also appeared in a second study, on T cells in Graves' hyperthyroidism and ophthalmopathy.

Specimen: peripheral blood mononuclear cells (PBMCs), collected at new diagnosis, from a patient treated with antithyroid drugs. Receptors originate from a young woman with Graves disease.

This clonotype was counted only a few times. This rearrangement joins TRBV24-1 to TRBJ2-1; D is possibly TRBD1 (6 bases). V was trimmed by 0 bases and J by 8 bases, leaving 16 bases between them. Germline CDR1 and CDR2: KGHDR and SFDVKD. The CDR3 is made up of 16 amino acids. CDR3 bases: TGTGCCACCAGTGATTTGAGGGGGACCACCCTACATGAGCAGTTCTTC. This translates into CATSDLRGTTLHEQFF.

The chain carries TRBV2 and TRBJ1-5; D perhaps matches TRBD1 (5 bases). Germline CDR1 and CDR2: SNHLY and FYNNEI. V was clipped by 2 bases and J by 4 bases, with 12 bases between them. The CDR3 runs 15 residues. The CDR3 sequence is CASSERGPGNQPQHF. The CDR3 nucleotides are TGTGCCAGCAGTGAAAGGGGACCTGGAAATCAGCCCCAGCATTTT. Complete variable domain (other parts from reference TRBV2 and TRBJ1-5): EPEVTQTPSHQVTQMGQEVILRCVPISNHLYFYWYRQILGQKVEFLVSFYNNEISEKSEIFDDQFSVERPDGSNFTLKIRSTKLEDSAMYFCASSERGPGNQPQHFGDGTRLSIL.